The 27 T cell receptor beta chains given below trace back to one sample, sequenced in a study of cytomegalovirus exposure and HLA in healthy donors. This table comes from immunoSEQ multiplex PCR, and its TCRdb copy is limited to in-frame clones, with some not included. The table shows 250,000 to 400,000 clones, with about 85% occurring only once. Sequencing was performed on PBMCs. The source is a woman aged 25-40 years in good health and CMV-seropositive.

This clone appeared a few times. The rearrangement uses TRBV4-2 and TRBJ2-1; D may correspond to TRBD1 or TRBD2 (5 bases each). The germline V gene has CDR1 LGHNA and CDR2 YNFKEQ. Trimming removed 2 bases at V and 10 bases at J, with 12 bases between. The CDR3 is made up of 13 amino acids. The DNA of the CDR3 is TGTGCCAGCAGCCAACGGTTCGGGACGGAGCAGTTCTTC. Residues: CASSQRFGTEQFF.

The chain has TRBV5-1 and TRBJ2-2; D possibly uses TRBD1 or TRBD2 (5 bases each). Trimming shortened V by 0 bases and J by 4 bases, and 7 bases separated the two germline ends. The CDR3 spans 14 residues. Germline V gene data show CDR1 as SGHRS and CDR2 as YFSETQ. Here the CDR3 DNA reads TGCGCCAGCAGCTTGGGGGACCCCACCGGGGAGCTGTTTTTT. Its translation is CASSLGDPTGELFF.

This clone was seen more than once but under ten times. The V call is TRBV6-5, the J call TRBJ1-5, with D uncertain. CDR3 length equals 12 residues. V lost 4 bases and J lost 7, with 8 bases in between. Germline CDR1 is MNHEY and CDR2 is SVGAGI. CDR3 protein: CASSWPGQPQHF. The CDR3 DNA follows: TGTGCCAGCAGTTGGCCTGGGCAGCCCCAGCATTTT.

The J gene is TRBJ2-3, the V gene TRBV29-1; tentative D call: TRBD1 (6 bases). Germline V gene sequence: CDR1 SQVTM, CDR2 ANQGSEA. V was shortened by 8 bases and J by 4 bases, with 16 bases between the two germline ends. The CDR3 runs to 13 residues. This CDR3 reads CSHTGLRADTQYF. The CDR3 region has the DNA TGCAGCCATACAGGGCTGAGGGCAGATACGCAGTATTTT.

CDR3 coding DNA: TGTGCCAGCAGTGGGAAGGACAGGGTTTCCTACGAGCAGTACTTC. It codes for CASSGKDRVSYEQYF. The chain links TRBV2 to TRBJ2-7; 8 nucleotides agree with TRBD1. The CDR3 runs to 15 residues. Germline assignment: CDR1 SNHLY and CDR2 FYNNEI. Losses at the gene ends were 4 bases for V and 1 base for J; bases not matched to a gene: 6.

This sequence joins TRBV6-1 and TRBJ2-7; the match to TRBD1 covers 7 bases. Germline assignment: CDR1 MNHNS and CDR2 SASEGT. CDR3 size: 14 residues. V trimming: 4 bases; J trimming: 4 bases; junction bases outside the gene matches: 7. The CDR3 sequence is CASSVGTDLYEQYF. CDR3 DNA: TGTGCCAGCAGTGTGGGGACAGACCTTTACGAGCAGTACTTC.

The chain couples TRBV10-1 to TRBJ2-7; 12 nucleotides line up with TRBD1. Germline V gene lookup returns CDR1 WNHNN and CDR2 SYGVQD (reference sequence). The CDR3 spans 21 residues. V gave up 6 bases and J gave up 4 bases; unmatched junction bases: 25. CDR3 region: CASRGVECGTGGLRSCYEQYF. In nucleotides, the CDR3 is TGCGCCAGCAGGGGAGTCGAATGCGGGACAGGGGGCTTGCGATCGTGTTACGAGCAGTACTTC.

This rearrangement joins TRBV6-5 to TRBJ1-3, with no clear D. The V gene's germline CDR1 is MNHEY and CDR2 SVGAGI. The CDR3 is 13 residues long. Trimming shortened V by 7 bases and J by 4 bases, and 11 bases separated the two germline ends. The CDR3 DNA reads as TGTGCCAGCAAGAGAGGAGGGGGAAACACCATATATTTT. Its translation: CASKRGGGNTIYF.

The gene calls are TRBV28 and TRBJ1-3; D gene uncertain. CDR3 length: 12 residues. Germline V gene data show CDR1 as MDHEN and CDR2 as SYDVKM. Trimming took off 7 bases at V and 5 bases at J, with 9 bases between the two ends. In DNA, the CDR3 is TGTGCCAGCACCCTCGGAAGAAACACCATATATTTT. Protein: CASTLGRNTIYF.

The genes are TRBV7-2 and TRBJ2-7, with D possibly being TRBD1 or TRBD2 (5 bases each). V gave up 6 bases and J gave up 3 bases, with 21 bases separating them. The CDR3 runs 16 residues. Germline V gives CDR1 SGHTA, CDR2 FQGNSA. CDR3 region: CASSLTGTRRSYEQYF. The CDR3 DNA sequence: TGTGCCAGCAGTTTGACCGGGACCCGGAGGAGCTACGAGCAGTACTTC. The variable domain in full, completed from reference TRBV7-2 and TRBJ2-7, reads GAGVSQSPSNKVTEKGKDVELRCDPISGHTALYWYRQSLGQGLEFLIYFQGNSAPDKSGLPSDRFSAERTGGSVSTLTIQRTQQEDSAVYLCASSLTGTRRSYEQYFGPGTRLTVT.

This chain joins TRBV6-1 and TRBJ2-1; TRBD1 matches 8 bases. Trimming at V came to 0 bases and at J to 4 bases, leaving 11 bases not matched to a gene. Looked up from germline, CDR1 is MNHNS and CDR2 is SASEGT. CDR3 length: 18 residues. In DNA form, the CDR3 reads TGTGCCAGCAGTGAAGCGGGGATCAACAGGGGGACTTACAATGAGCAGTTCTTC. This encodes CASSEAGINRGTYNEQFF.

V and J are TRBV30 and TRBJ1-3; D is ambiguous. The V gene's germline CDR1 is GTSNPN and CDR2 SVGIG (reference sequence). Trimming pared 0 bases from V and 1 base from J, leaving 7 bases between. The CDR3 is made up of 14 amino acids. In DNA form, the CDR3 reads TGTGCCTGGAGTGTATCAGTATCTGGAAACACCATATATTTT. Its translation is CAWSVSVSGNTIYF.

This chain connects TRBV28 to TRBJ1-5; 10 bases agree with TRBD1. The CDR3 is 14 amino acids. Germline CDR1 is MDHEN and CDR2 is SYDVKM. V was pared by 5 bases and J by 5 bases, with 3 bases of the junction left unmatched. CDR3 region: CASSLGQGHQPQHF. CDR3 nucleotides: TGTGCCAGCAGTCTGGGACAGGGGCATCAGCCCCAGCATTTT.

This chain connects TRBV11-2 to TRBJ1-6; 7 bases align to TRBD1. Trimming took 5 bases from V and 10 from J; bases not matched to a gene: 11. The CDR3 consists of 15 residues. The germline V gene encodes CDR1 SGHAT and CDR2 FQNNGV. The CDR3 DNA reads as TGTGCCAGCAGCCCAAATAAGGGGGCAGGATCACCCCTCCACTTT. It yields the protein CASSPNKGAGSPLHF. Full variable domain (remainder filled in from reference TRBV11-2 and TRBJ1-6): EAGVAQSPRYKIIEKRQSVAFWCNPISGHATLYWYQQILGQGPKLLIQFQNNGVVDDSQLPKDRFSAERLKGVDSTLKIQPAKLEDSAVYLCASSPNKGAGSPLHFGNGTRLTVT.

This chain uses TRBV4-1 with TRBJ2-7; TRBD2 is a possible D gene (6 bases). The germline V gene encodes CDR1 MGHRA and CDR2 YSYEKL. Trimming shortened V by 4 bases and J by 4 bases, and 17 bases separated the two germline ends. The CDR3 length is 15 residues. The CDR3 nucleotides read TGCGCCAGCAGCCCGGAGGGTAGCGGACTGTACGAGCAGTACTTC. Its translation is CASSPEGSGLYEQYF.

The V call is TRBV5-1, the J call TRBJ1-4, with 12 bases matching TRBD1. From germline, CDR1 is SGHRS and CDR2 YFSETQ. With 4 bases clipped from V and 8 bases from J, the junction kept 6 bases outside the gene matches. This CDR3 is built from 15 residues. In nucleotides, the CDR3 is TGCGCCAGCAGCACCGCAGGGACAGGGGGCGAAAAACTGTTTTTT. Protein sequence: CASSTAGTGGEKLFF.

The chain employs TRBV6-5 and TRBJ1-1; D uncertain. This CDR3 contains 15 residues. With 0 bases removed from V and 1 base from J, the gap between germline ends came to 9 bases. Per germline, CDR1 MNHEY and CDR2 SVGAGI. CDR3: CASSYSRGRNTEAFF. In nucleotides, the CDR3 is TGTGCCAGCAGTTACTCGAGAGGGCGGAACACTGAAGCTTTCTTT.

The V and J genes are TRBV7-2 and TRBJ2-5; weak D call: TRBD1 (7 bases). This CDR3 has 15 residues. Trimming removed 5 bases from V and 5 bases from J, with 18 bases in between. Per germline, CDR1 SGHTA and CDR2 FQGNSA. The CDR3 loop reads CASSPRWRGRETQYF. The DNA of the CDR3 is TGTGCCAGCAGCCCACGTTGGAGGGGGCGGGAGACCCAGTACTTC.

V gene TRBV5-4 combines with J gene TRBJ2-3, with D perhaps TRBD2 (5 bases). This CDR3 spans 15 amino acids. The V and J ends lost 5 bases and 0 bases respectively, with 13 bases between them. Looked up from germline, CDR1 is SGHNT and CDR2 is YYREEE (reference sequence). The CDR3: CASSRDYQSTDTQYF. The CDR3 DNA reads as TGTGCCAGCAGTCGTGACTACCAGAGCACAGATACGCAGTATTTT.

The table lists this clone with a count of one. Different DNA sequences within this sample yield the same CDR3. The CDR3: CASSRSSYEQYF. The CDR3 nucleotides read TGTGCCAGCAGCCGCTCCTCCTACGAGCAGTACTTC. The V gene is TRBV27, the J gene TRBJ2-7; no definite D call. V dropped 6 bases and J dropped 0 bases, with 6 bases sitting between them. The germline V gene encodes CDR1 MNHEY and CDR2 SMNVEV (reference sequence). The CDR3 is made up of 12 amino acids.

The chain has TRBV6-1 and TRBJ1-2, with TRBD1 matching 7 bases. The CDR3 extends over 15 amino acids. J lost 5 bases, V lost 5 bases, and 11 bases had no gene match. Germline CDR1 and CDR2: MNHNS and SASEGT. The CDR3 protein is CASSPGDSLRYGYTF. The CDR3 nucleotides are TGTGCCAGCAGTCCTGGGGACAGTCTGAGATATGGCTACACCTTC.

This sequence joins TRBV7-3 and TRBJ2-1; 8 bases match TRBD1. Trimming cost V 5 bases and J 6 bases; bases outside gene matches: 15. The CDR3 is 17 amino acids. Germline lookup yields CDR1 SGHTA and CDR2 FQGTGA. CDR3 region: CASSATGGRLGTNEQFF. The CDR3 DNA follows: TGTGCCAGCAGCGCCACAGGGGGAAGATTGGGGACCAATGAGCAGTTCTTC.

The chain joins TRBV6-5 to TRBJ1-1; D is unclear. Between the trimmed V and J ends, which lost 0 bases and 5 bases, there was a span of 16 bases. CDR1 is MNHEY, CDR2 SVGAGI, per germline. The CDR3 spans 16 residues. As DNA, the CDR3 is TGTGCCAGCAGTTACTCCGTAACTAGGTTTGCAACTGAAGCTTTCTTT. Its protein is CASSYSVTRFATEAFF.

This chain links TRBV5-8 with TRBJ1-1, with 8 bases aligning to TRBD1. The CDR3 runs 15 residues. The junction had 9 bases not matched to a gene; V was cut back by 5 bases and J by 3 bases. Germline lookup yields CDR1 SGHTS and CDR2 YDEGEE. The DNA for the CDR3 is TGTGCCAGCAGGGACTTAGACAGGGGCGACACTGAAGCTTTCTTT. This translates into CASRDLDRGDTEAFF.

The chain joins TRBV13 to TRBJ2-1; the match to TRBD2 covers 9 bases. Losses at the gene ends were 5 bases for V and 6 bases for J; bases not matched to a gene: 8. Germline CDR1 is PRHDT and CDR2 is FYEKMQ (reference sequence). The CDR3 spans 15 residues. The CDR3 bases are TGTGCCAGCAGCGCGGAACTAGCGGGTATCAATGAGCAGTTCTTC. It encodes CASSAELAGINEQFF.

The gene calls are TRBV27 and TRBJ2-7, with D uncertain. This CDR3 spans 10 amino acids. The V gene's germline CDR1 is MNHEY and CDR2 SMNVEV (reference sequence). V gave up 5 bases and J gave up 4 bases, with 3 bases separating them. Here the CDR3 reads CASSAYEQYF. CDR3 nucleotide sequence: TGTGCCAGCAGTGCGTACGAGCAGTACTTC.

The rearrangement joins TRBV4-1 to TRBJ2-5; 8 bases match TRBD2. The junction had 9 bases not matched to a gene; V was cut back by 4 bases and J by 5 bases. Germline values: CDR1 MGHRA, CDR2 YSYEKL. The CDR3 runs to 15 residues. The CDR3 region is CASSPSGGSFETQYF. The CDR3 DNA reads as TGCGCCAGCAGCCCCTCGGGGGGGTCTTTTGAGACCCAGTACTTC.